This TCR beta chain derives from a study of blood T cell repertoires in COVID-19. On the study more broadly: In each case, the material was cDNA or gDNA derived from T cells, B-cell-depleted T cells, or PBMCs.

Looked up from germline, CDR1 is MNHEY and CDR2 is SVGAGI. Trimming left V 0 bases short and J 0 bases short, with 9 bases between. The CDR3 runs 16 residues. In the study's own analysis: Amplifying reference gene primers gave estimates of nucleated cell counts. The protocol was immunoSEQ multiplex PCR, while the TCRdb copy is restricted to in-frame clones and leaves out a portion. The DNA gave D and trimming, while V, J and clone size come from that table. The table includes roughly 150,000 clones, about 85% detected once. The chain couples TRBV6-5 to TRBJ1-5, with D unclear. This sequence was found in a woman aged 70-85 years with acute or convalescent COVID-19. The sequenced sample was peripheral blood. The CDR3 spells CASSYSGVNSNQPQHF. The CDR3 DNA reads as TGTGCCAGCAGTTACTCTGGAGTAAATAGCAATCAGCCCCAGCATTTT.